This T cell receptor beta chain was sequenced during a study of T cells after somatic rescue of genetic block. With 10 bases clipped from V and 5 bases from J, the junction kept 8 bases outside the gene matches. The germline CDR1 and CDR2 sequences are MGHDK and SYGVNS. The CDR3 runs 14 residues. Here immunoSEQ multiplex PCR was the method, and the copy in TCRdb shows in-frame clones only, minus some. The sample has 45,000 to 55,000 clones; about 96% are singletons. Sequencing was done on a sample of peripheral blood mononuclear cells (PBMCs). The chain recombines TRBV25-1 with TRBJ2-3, with TRBD1 matching over 11 bases. The TCR sequence derives from a child under two years old. The CDR3 DNA follows: TGTGCCACCGCCGGGACAGGGGGGGAAGATACGCAGTATTTT. Residues: CATAGTGGEDTQYF. The full variable domain, in which reference TRBV25-1 and TRBJ2-3 provide the parts outside the CDR3, is EADIYQTPRYLVIGTGKKITLECSQTMGHDKMYWYQQDPGMELHLIHYSYGVNSTEKGDLSSESTVSRIRTEHFPLTLESARPSHTSQYLCATAGTGGEDTQYFGPGTRLTVL.